This TCR beta chain originates from a study of molecular identifiers for immune sequencing clone quantification. Looked up from germline, CDR1 is MNHEY and CDR2 is SVGAGI. This CDR3 is 14 amino acids long. Losses at the gene ends were 6 bases for V and 6 bases for J; bases not matched to a gene: 9. Libraries from naive CD8 cells were generated from roughly 18,000 to 920,000 sorted cells (with 10%, 30% or 50% RNA). This clonotype occurred many times. TCRdb analysed the PCR reads with MiXCR anew, one entry per CDR3 protein. The sample has about 320,000 distinct CDR3 sequences; roughly 24% are singletons.

This clonotype was sampled from a human donor in good health. Some libraries in this study had Jurkat cell RNA spiked in. The V and J genes are TRBV6-5 and TRBJ2-7, with 9 bases that match TRBD1. The material sequenced was naive CD8+ T cells from blood, with Jurkat cell RNA spiked in. Subset specified: FACS-sorted CD8+CD4-CCR7+CD45RA+ naive T cells. CDR3 DNA sequence: TGTGCCAGCAGCCTCGGACAGGGGACCTCCGAGCAGTACTTC. Amino acids: CASSLGQGTSEQYF.